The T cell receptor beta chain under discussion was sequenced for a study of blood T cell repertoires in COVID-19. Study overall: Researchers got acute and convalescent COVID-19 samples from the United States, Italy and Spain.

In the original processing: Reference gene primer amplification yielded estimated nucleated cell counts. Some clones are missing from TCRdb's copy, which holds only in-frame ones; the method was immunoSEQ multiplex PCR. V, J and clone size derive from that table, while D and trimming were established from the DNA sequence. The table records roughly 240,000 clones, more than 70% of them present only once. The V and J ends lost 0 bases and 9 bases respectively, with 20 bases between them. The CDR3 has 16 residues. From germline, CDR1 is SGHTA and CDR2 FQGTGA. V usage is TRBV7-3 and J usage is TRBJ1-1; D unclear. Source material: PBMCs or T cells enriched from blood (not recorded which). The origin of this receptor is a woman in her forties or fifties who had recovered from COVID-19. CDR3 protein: CASSLTSLGRVPQAFF. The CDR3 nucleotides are TGTGCCAGCAGCTTAACAAGTCTGGGGAGAGTCCCCCAAGCTTTCTTT.